Ten or more counts support the clone carrying this T cell receptor beta chain. The antigen is not known. Template switching added a universal primer site; cDNA carried unique molecular identifiers. Using its own MiXCR run on the 5' RACE reads, TCRdb lists one record per CDR3 protein. This table has some 500,000 distinct CDR3 sequences, 13% to 15% appearing once. Trimming cost V 6 bases and J 4 bases, with 7 bases left between them. CDR3 length: 11 amino acids. Germline CDR1 MNHNY, CDR2 SVGAGI (reference sequence). This sample is part of a study of identical twins. The study's findings and limits: It was possible that invariant MAIT and iNKT cells partly confounded the zero-insertion analyses. Researchers reported excess low generation probability among twin-shared out-of-frame alpha sequences.

The data were also submitted as part of a second study, on yellow fever vaccine responses in identical twins.

The source of this sequence is a woman aged 18-29 years in good health. The sequenced sample was CD4+ T cells sorted from blood. V gene TRBV6-6 combines with J gene TRBJ2-7, with unresolved D. The CDR3 DNA reads as TGTGCCAGCAGCCGTGAATACGAGCAGTACTTC. Protein product: CASSREYEQYF.